This T cell receptor beta chain stems from a study of cytomegalovirus exposure and HLA in healthy donors. Study conclusions and caveats: Most sequenced TCRs were rare (though some public TCRs occurred in many donors). Reports credit the classifier with highly specific, highly sensitive diagnosis of cytomegalovirus status.

From the approximately 120-subject validation cohort, which was separate from the roughly 700-subject first cohort, the donors were drawn. As concerns this clone: Its specificity is not known.

V lost 4 bases and J lost 2; bases outside the gene matches: 9. The germline gives CDR1 SGHNT, CDR2 YYREEE (reference sequence). The CDR3 length is 15 residues. The method was immunoSEQ multiplex PCR; TCRdb's version includes in-frame clones alone and lacks a portion of them. The table has over 150,000 clones, 89% seen once. The sample comprised PBMCs. The TCR comes from a man in his late teens or twenties in good health and CMV-seropositive. V usage is TRBV5-4 and J usage is TRBJ2-7; 7 bases match TRBD2. The CDR3 DNA sequence: TGTGCCAGCAGCCCGTGGGGGGGAGGGCCCTACGAGCAGTACTTC. Amino acid sequence: CASSPWGGGPYEQYF.